Below, 9 T cell receptor beta chains from the same sample are listed, as sequenced in a study of blood T cell repertoires in COVID-19. Only in-frame clones appear in the TCRdb table, and some are missing; sequencing was by immunoSEQ multiplex PCR. This table has 150,000 or so clones, about 86% appearing once. Sequencing was performed on PBMCs or T cells enriched from blood (not recorded which). All receptors come from a man over 45 who had recovered from COVID-19.

This chain links TRBV5-1 with TRBJ2-2; 8 bases match TRBD2. The length of the CDR3 is 16 residues. V was clipped by 1 base and J by 0 bases; unmatched bases: 2. Germline loops: CDR1 SGHRS, CDR2 YFSETQ. The CDR3 here is CASSLTGGANTGELFF. DNA for the CDR3: TGCGCCAGCAGCTTGACCGGGGGGGCGAACACCGGGGAGCTGTTTTTT. Full variable domain (missing parts from reference TRBV5-1 and TRBJ2-2): KAGVTQTPRYLIKTRGQQVTLSCSPISGHRSVSWYQQTPGQGLQFLFEYFSETQRNKGNFPGRFSGRQFSNSRSEMNVSTLELGDSALYLCASSLTGGANTGELFFGEGSRLTVL.

This chain uses TRBV10-3 with TRBJ2-1, with a weak D call TRBD2 (5 bases). From germline, CDR1 is ENHRY and CDR2 SYGVKD. Trimming stripped 6 bases from V and 10 bases from J, with 19 bases between. CDR3 length: 14 amino acids. CDR3 loop: CAIRTGVFPYEQFF. The CDR3 coding sequence is TGTGCCATCAGGACCGGGGTTTTCCCGTACGAGCAGTTCTTC.

As DNA, the CDR3 is TGTGCCAGCAGTGCACAGCTCGGATCCACTGAAGCTTTCTTT. Its protein is CASSAQLGSTEAFF. The gene calls are TRBV2 and TRBJ1-1, with unresolved D. V was pared by 4 bases and J by 4 bases, with 13 bases between. The CDR3 is 14 amino acids. CDR1 and CDR2 from the germline V gene are SNHLY and FYNNEI.

The chain joins TRBV19 to TRBJ1-1, with a weak D call TRBD1 (6 bases). Deletions cut 3 bases from V and 11 bases from J, with 13 bases between. CDR1 and CDR2 (germline): LNHDA, SQIVND (reference sequence). This CDR3 comprises 12 residues. The CDR3 region is CASSILGAAAFF. In nucleotides, the CDR3 is TGTGCCAGTAGTATCCTGGGGGCTGCGGCTTTCTTT.

The gene calls are TRBV2 and TRBJ2-1; possibly TRBD1 for D (6 bases). In germline, CDR1 is SNHLY, CDR2 FYNNEI. The CDR3 has 15 amino acids. V shed 6 bases and J shed 8 bases, with 20 bases lying between them. The CDR3, as DNA: TGTGCCAGCAGATGGGATCAGGGGAATACGGATGAGCAGTTCTTC. Protein sequence: CASRWDQGNTDEQFF.

This sequence joins TRBV19 and TRBJ1-2; 8 bases are a match to TRBD1. The germline gives CDR1 LNHDA, CDR2 SQIVND (reference sequence). J gave up 8 bases and V 4 bases, and 12 bases lay outside the gene matches. The CDR3 has 15 amino acids. The CDR3 protein is CASSTRTGLGVGYTF. The CDR3 nucleotides are TGTGCCAGTAGTACCCGGACAGGGTTGGGTGTAGGCTACACCTTC.

V usage is TRBV5-5 and J usage is TRBJ1-6; no firm D call. Trimming stripped 1 base from V and 6 bases from J, with 5 bases between. In germline, CDR1 is SGHKS, CDR2 YYEKEE (reference sequence). The CDR3 is made up of 13 amino acids. The CDR3 nucleotides are TGTGCCAGCAGCTTGTTTATTAATTCACCCCTCCACTTT. It translates to CASSLFINSPLHF.

The chain employs TRBV30 and TRBJ2-5; possibly TRBD2 for D (6 bases). The germline gives CDR1 GTSNPN, CDR2 SVGIG (reference sequence). The V end was cut by 4 bases, the J end by 5 bases, with 11 bases between. The CDR3 loop spans 12 amino acids. CDR3 region: CAWTTSTETQYF. CDR3 DNA sequence: TGTGCCTGGACAACTAGCACTGAGACCCAGTACTTC. Complete variable domain (other parts from reference TRBV30 and TRBJ2-5): SQTIHQWPATLVQPVGSPLSLECTVEGTSNPNLYWYRQAAGRGLQLLFYSVGIGQISSEVPQNLSASRPQDRQFILSSKKLLLSDSGFYLCAWTTSTETQYFGPGTRLLVL.

This sequence joins TRBV19 and TRBJ2-2; D is perhaps TRBD2 (5 bases). CDR3 length equals 14 residues. From germline, CDR1 is LNHDA and CDR2 SQIVND (reference sequence). The V end was cut by 2 bases, the J end by 4 bases, with 8 bases between. In nucleotides, the CDR3 is TGTGCCAGTAGTATAAGCGAGGGCACCGGGGAGCTGTTTTTT. Encoded protein: CASSISEGTGELFF.